This T cell receptor beta chain came from a study of T cell repertoires in cytomegalovirus infection. Study-level information: Public signatures in TCR beta pointed to CMV infection and matching HLA type.

Trimming stripped 2 bases from V and 5 bases from J, with 4 bases between. The CDR3 is 11 residues long. Study-wide results and caveats: It was HLA-C-restricted CMV-specific TCR beta clonotypes that dominated the response ex vivo.

TCRdb fed the reads into MiXCR, producing one record per CDR3 protein. The repertoire holds approximately 1,000,000 distinct CDR3 sequences, with roughly 31% as singletons. As concerns this clonotype: The antigen remains unidentified.

The rearrangement joins TRBV12-3 or TRBV12-4 to TRBJ2-7; D unresolved. The source material was cultured CD8+ T cells from PBMCs, sampled from culture after CMV antigen stimulation. The receptor's source is a human donor in good health (CMV status not recorded). Some clones in this sample may be carry-over from other donors' samples. CDR3 loop: CASSLLHEQYF. The CDR3 DNA reads as TGTGCCAGCAGTTTATTACACGAGCAGTACTTC.